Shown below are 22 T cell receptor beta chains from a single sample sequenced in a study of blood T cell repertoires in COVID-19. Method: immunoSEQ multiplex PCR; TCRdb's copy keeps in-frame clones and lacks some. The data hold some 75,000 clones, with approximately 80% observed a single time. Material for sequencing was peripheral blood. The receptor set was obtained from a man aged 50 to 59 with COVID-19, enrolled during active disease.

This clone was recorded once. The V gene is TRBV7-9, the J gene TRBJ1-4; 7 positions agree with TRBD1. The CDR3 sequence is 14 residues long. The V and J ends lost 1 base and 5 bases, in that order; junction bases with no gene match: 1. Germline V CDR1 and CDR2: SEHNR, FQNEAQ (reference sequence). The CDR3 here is CASSLDRGNEKLFF. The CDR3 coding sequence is TGTGCCAGCAGCTTAGACAGGGGCAATGAAAAACTGTTTTTT.

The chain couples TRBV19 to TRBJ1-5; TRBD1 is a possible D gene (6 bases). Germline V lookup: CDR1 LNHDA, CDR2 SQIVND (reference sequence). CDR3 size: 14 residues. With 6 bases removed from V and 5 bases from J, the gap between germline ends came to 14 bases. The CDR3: CASSHQQGDQPQHF. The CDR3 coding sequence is TGTGCCAGTAGCCACCAACAGGGCGATCAGCCCCAGCATTTT.

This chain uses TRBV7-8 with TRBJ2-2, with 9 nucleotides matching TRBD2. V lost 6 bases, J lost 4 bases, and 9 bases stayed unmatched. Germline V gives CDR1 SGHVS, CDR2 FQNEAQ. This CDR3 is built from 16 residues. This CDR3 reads CASSSSGKPGTGELFF. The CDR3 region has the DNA TGTGCCAGCAGTTCTAGCGGGAAACCGGGCACCGGGGAGCTGTTTTTT.

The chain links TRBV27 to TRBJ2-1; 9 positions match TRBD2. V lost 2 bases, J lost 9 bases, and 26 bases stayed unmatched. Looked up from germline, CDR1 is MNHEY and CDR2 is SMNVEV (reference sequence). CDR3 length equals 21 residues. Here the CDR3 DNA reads TGTGCCAGCAGTTTACGACTAAGGGGCGGGGGTAGCGGGAGTAGGTTGGGTGAGCAGTTCTTC. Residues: CASSLRLRGGGSGSRLGEQFF.

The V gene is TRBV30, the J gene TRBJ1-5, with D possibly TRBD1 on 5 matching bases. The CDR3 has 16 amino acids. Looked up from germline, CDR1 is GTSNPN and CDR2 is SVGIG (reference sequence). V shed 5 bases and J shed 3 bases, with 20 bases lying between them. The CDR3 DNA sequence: TGTGCCTGGGATGGTAAGAAAAAGGGGTACAATCAGCCCCAGCATTTT. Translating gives CAWDGKKKGYNQPQHF.

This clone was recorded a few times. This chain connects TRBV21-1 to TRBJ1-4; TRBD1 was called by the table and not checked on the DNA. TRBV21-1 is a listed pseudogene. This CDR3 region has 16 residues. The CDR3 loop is CASSKGWDRTNEKLFF. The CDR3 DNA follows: TGTGCCAGCAGCAAAGGTTGGGACAGAACTAATGAAAAACTGTTTTTT.

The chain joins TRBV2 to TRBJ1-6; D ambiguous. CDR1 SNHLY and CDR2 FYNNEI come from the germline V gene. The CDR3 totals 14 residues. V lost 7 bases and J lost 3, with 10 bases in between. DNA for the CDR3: TGTGCCAGCAATGAGGGCAGCTATAATTCACCCCTCCACTTT. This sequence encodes CASNEGSYNSPLHF.

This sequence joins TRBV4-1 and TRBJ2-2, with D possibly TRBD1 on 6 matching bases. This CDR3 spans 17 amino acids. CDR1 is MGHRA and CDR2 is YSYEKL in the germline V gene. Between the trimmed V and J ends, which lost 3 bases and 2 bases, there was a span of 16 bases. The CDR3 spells CASSQLHTGPNTGELFF. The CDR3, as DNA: TGCGCCAGCAGCCAGCTACATACAGGGCCCAACACCGGGGAGCTGTTTTTT.

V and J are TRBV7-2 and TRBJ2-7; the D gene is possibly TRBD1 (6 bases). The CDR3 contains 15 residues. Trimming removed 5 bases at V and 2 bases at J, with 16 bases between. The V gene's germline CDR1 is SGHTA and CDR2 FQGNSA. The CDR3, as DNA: TGTGCCAGCAGCCCCATACGGACAGATACCTACGAGCAGTACTTC. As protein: CASSPIRTDTYEQYF.

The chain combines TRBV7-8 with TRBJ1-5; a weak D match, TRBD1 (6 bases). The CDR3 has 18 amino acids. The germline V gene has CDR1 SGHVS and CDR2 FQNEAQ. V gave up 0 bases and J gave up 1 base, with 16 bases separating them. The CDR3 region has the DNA TGTGCCAGCAGCTTAGCGCTGGGGGCCGGGCACAGCAATCAGCCCCAGCATTTT. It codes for CASSLALGAGHSNQPQHF.

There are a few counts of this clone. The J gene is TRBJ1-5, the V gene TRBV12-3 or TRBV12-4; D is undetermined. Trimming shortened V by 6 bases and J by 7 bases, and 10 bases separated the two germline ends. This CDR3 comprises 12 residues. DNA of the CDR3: TGTGCCAGCAGCGCCCCCGGGCAGCCCCAGCATTTT. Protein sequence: CASSAPGQPQHF.

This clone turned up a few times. The CDR3 loop is CASSLTLDRVSPQPQHF. The CDR3, as DNA: TGTGCCAGCTCACTCACCCTCGACAGGGTGTCTCCTCAGCCCCAGCATTTT. J is TRBJ1-5 and V is TRBV18; TRBD1 matches 7 bases. The germline V gene has CDR1 KGHSH and CDR2 LQKENI. This CDR3 is 17 amino acids long. J gave up 6 bases and V 4 bases, and 15 bases lay outside the gene matches.

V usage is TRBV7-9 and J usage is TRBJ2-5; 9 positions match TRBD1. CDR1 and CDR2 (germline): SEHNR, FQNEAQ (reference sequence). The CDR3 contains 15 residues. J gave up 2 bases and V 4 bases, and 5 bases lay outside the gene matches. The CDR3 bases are TGTGCCAGCAGCTCGGACAGGGGACTACAAGAGACCCAGTACTTC. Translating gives CASSSDRGLQETQYF.

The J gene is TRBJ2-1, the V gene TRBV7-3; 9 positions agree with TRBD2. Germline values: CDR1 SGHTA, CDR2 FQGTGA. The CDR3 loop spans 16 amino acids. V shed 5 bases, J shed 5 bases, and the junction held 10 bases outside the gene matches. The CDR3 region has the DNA TGTGCCAGCAGCCCGATATTAGCGGGAGTAGACAATGAGCAGTTCTTC. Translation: CASSPILAGVDNEQFF.

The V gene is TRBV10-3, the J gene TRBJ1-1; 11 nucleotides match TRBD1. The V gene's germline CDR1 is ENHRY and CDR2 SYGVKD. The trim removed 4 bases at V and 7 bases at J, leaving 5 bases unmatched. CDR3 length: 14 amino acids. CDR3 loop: CAISGRTGGNEAFF. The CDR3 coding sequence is TGTGCCATCAGTGGACGGACAGGGGGCAATGAAGCTTTCTTT.

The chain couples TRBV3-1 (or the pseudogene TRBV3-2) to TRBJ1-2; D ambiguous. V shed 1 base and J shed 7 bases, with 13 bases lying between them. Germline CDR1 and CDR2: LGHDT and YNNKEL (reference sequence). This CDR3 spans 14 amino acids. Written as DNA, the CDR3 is TGTGCCAGCAGCCAAGGATTAGACCGGGGTGGCTACACCTTC. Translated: CASSQGLDRGGYTF.

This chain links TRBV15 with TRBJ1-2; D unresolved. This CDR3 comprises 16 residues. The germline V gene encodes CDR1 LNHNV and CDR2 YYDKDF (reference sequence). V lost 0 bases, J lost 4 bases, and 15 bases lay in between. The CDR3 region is CATSREGGSLVYGYTF. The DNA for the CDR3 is TGTGCCACCAGCAGAGAGGGAGGAAGTCTGGTCTATGGCTACACCTTC.

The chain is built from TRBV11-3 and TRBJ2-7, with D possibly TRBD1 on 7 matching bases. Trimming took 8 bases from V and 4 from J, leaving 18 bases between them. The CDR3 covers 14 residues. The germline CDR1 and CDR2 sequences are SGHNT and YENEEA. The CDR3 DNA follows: TGTGCCAGCCCGCTCAGGGGGGAATTATACGAGCAGTACTTC. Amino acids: CASPLRGELYEQYF.

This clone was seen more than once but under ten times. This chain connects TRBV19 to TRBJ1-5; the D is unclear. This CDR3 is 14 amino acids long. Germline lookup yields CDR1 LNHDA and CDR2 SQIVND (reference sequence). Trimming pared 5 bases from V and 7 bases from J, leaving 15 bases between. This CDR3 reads CASSSTRERQPQHF. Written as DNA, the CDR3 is TGTGCCAGTAGTTCAACGAGGGAAAGGCAGCCCCAGCATTTT.

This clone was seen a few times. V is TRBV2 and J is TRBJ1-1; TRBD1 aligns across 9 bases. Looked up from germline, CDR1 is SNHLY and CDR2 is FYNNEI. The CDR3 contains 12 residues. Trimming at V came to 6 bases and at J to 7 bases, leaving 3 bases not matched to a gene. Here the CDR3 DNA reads TGTGCCAGCAGCCGGGACAGGGTTGAAGCTTTCTTT. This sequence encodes CASSRDRVEAFF.

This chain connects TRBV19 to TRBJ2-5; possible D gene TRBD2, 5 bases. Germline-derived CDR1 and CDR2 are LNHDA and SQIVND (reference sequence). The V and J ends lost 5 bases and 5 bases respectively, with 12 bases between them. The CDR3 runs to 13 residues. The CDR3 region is CASSLAGRETQYF. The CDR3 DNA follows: TGTGCCAGTAGTCTAGCAGGAAGGGAGACCCAGTACTTC.

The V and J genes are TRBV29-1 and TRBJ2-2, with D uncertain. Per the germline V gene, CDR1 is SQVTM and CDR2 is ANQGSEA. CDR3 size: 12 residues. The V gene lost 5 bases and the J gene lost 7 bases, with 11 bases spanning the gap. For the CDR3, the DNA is TGCAGCGTTCTGCGGCGGCACGGGGAGCTGTTTTTT. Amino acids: CSVLRRHGELFF.